This TCR beta chain came from a study of blood T cell repertoires in COVID-19. Across the study: Both acute and convalescent COVID-19 samples were obtained from the United States, Italy and Spain. The analysed material was cDNA or gDNA that came from T cells, B-cell-depleted T cells, or PBMCs.

In the authors' workflow: Amplification from reference gene primers served as the basis for estimated nucleated cell counts. The data were produced by immunoSEQ multiplex PCR, yet TCRdb's version contains in-frame clones alone and is incomplete. From that table come the V and J calls and clone size; the DNA was used to work out D and trimming. In the table there are 50,000 to 75,000 clones, roughly 84% of which are singletons. This clone was picked up a small number of times. The CDR3 runs 16 residues. Germline values: CDR1 LGHNT, CDR2 FRNRAP. Trimming removed 3 bases at V and 1 base at J, with 15 bases between.

The clonotype originates from an elderly woman with active or convalescent COVID-19. This sequence joins TRBV12-5 and TRBJ1-1, with D perhaps matching TRBD1 (6 bases). The sample comprised peripheral blood. The CDR3 sequence: CASGLGVGGPNTEAFF. DNA of the CDR3: TGTGCTAGTGGTTTAGGAGTCGGGGGGCCGAACACTGAAGCTTTCTTT.